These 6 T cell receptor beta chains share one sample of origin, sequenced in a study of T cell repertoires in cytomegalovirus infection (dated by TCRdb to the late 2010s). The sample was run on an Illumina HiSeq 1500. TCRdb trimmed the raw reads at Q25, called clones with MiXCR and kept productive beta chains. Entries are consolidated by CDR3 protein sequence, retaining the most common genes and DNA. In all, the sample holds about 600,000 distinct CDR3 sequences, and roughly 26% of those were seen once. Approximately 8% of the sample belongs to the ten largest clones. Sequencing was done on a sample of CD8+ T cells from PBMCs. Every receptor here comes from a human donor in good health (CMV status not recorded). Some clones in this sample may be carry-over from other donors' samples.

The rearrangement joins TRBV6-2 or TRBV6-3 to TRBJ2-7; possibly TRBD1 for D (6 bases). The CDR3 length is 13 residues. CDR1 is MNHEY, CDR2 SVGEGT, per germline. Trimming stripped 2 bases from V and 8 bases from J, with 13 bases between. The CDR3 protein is CASSYGGGGKQYV. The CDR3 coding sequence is TGTGCCAGCAGTTACGGGGGCGGAGGCAAGCAGTACGTC.

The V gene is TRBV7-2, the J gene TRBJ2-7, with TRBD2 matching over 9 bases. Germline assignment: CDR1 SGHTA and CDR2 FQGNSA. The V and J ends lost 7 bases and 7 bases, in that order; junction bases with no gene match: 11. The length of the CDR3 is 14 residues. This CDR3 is CASNTGGGAGEQYF. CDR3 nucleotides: TGTGCCAGCAATACGGGCGGGGGGGCAGGGGAGCAGTACTTC.

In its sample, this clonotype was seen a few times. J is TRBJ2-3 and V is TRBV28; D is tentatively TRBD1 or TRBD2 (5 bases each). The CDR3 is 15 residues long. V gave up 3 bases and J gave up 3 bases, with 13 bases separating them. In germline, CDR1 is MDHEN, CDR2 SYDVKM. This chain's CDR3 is CASSFDSAGTDTQYF. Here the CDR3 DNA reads TGTGCCAGCAGTTTTGACAGCGCGGGTACAGATACGCAGTATTTT.

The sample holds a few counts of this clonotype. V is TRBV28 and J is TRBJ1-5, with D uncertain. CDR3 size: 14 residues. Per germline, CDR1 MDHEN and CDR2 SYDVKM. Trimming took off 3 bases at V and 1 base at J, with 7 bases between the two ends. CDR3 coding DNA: TGTGCCAGCAGTTTGCATAACAGCAATCAGCCCCAGCATTTT. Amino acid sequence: CASSLHNSNQPQHF. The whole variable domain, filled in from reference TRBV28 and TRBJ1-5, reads DVKVTQSSRYLVKRTGEKVFLECVQDMDHENMFWYRQDPGLGLRLIYFSYDVKMKEKGDIPEGYSVSREKKERFSLILESASTNQTSMYLCASSLHNSNQPQHFGDGTRLSIL.

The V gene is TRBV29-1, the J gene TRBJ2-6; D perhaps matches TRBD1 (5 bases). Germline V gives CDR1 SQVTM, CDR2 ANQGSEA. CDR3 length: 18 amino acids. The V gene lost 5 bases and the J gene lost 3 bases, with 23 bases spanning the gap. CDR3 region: CSVPHPDNRQGGANVLTF. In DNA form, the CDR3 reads TGCAGCGTTCCACATCCAGACAATAGGCAGGGTGGGGCCAACGTCCTGACTTTC.

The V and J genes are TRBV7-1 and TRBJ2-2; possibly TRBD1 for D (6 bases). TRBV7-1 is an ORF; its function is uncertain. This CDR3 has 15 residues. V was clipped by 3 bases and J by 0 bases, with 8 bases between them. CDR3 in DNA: TGTGCCAGCAGCTCCGGACAGCCGAACACCGGGGAGCTGTTTTTT. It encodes CASSSGQPNTGELFF.